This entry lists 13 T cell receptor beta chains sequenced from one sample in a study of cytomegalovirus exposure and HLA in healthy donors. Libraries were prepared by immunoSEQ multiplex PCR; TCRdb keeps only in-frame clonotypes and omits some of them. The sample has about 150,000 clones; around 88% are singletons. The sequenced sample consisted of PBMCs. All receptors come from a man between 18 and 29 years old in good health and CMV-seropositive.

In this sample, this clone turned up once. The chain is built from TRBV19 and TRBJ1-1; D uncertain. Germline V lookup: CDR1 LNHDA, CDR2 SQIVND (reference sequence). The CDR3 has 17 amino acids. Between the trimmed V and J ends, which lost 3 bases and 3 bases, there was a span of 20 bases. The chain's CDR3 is CASSISVTGRPYTEAFF. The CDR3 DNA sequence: TGTGCCAGTAGTATCTCCGTTACGGGAAGGCCTTACACTGAAGCTTTCTTT.

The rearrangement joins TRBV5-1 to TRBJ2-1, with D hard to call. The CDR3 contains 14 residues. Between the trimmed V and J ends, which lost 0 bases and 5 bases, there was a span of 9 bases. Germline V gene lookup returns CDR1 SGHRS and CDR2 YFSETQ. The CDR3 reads CASSLVVEDNEQFF. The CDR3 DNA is TGCGCCAGCAGCTTGGTAGTAGAAGACAATGAGCAGTTCTTC.

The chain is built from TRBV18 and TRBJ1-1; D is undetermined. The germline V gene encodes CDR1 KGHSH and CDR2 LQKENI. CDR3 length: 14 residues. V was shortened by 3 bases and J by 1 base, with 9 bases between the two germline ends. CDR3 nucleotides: TGTGCCAGCTCACCGGGAGGTCCGAACACTGAAGCTTTCTTT. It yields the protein CASSPGGPNTEAFF.

In DNA form, the CDR3 reads TGTGCCAGTAGCCTTACAGGGGCTAGCTCCTACGAGCAGTACTTC. Its translation is CASSLTGASSYEQYF. The chain uses TRBV19 and TRBJ2-7, with TRBD1 identical over 7 bases. The V gene end was trimmed by 6 bases and the J gene end by 0 bases; junction bases not matched to a gene: 8. The CDR3 has 15 residues. The germline CDR1 and CDR2 sequences are LNHDA and SQIVND (reference sequence).

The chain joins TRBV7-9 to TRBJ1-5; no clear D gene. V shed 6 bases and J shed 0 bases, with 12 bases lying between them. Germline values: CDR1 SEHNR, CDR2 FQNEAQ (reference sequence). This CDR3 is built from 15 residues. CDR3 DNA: TGTGCCAGCAGTTCCGGACGGGATAGCAATCAGCCCCAGCATTTT. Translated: CASSSGRDSNQPQHF. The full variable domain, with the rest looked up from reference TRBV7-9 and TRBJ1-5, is DTGVSQNPRHKITKRGQNVTFRCDPISEHNRLYWYRQTLGQGPEFLTYFQNEAQLEKSRLLSDRFSAERPKGSFSTLEIQRTEQGDSAMYLCASSSGRDSNQPQHFGDGTRLSIL.

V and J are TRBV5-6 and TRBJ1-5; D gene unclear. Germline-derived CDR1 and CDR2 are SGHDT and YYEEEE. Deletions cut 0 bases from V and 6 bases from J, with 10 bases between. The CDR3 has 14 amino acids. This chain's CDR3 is CASSLVGSSQPQHF. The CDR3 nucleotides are TGTGCCAGCAGCTTGGTCGGGTCGTCTCAGCCCCAGCATTTT.

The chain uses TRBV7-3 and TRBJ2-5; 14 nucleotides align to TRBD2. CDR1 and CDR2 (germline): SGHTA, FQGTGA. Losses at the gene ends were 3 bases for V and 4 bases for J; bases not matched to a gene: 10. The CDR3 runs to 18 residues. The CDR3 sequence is CASSLSGTSGRGGETQYF. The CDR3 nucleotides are TGTGCCAGCAGCTTGTCCGGGACTAGCGGGAGAGGGGGAGAGACCCAGTACTTC. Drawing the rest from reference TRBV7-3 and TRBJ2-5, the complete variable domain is GAGVSQTPSNKVTEKGKYVELRCDPISGHTALYWYRQSLGQGPEFLIYFQGTGAADDSGLPNDRFFAVRPEGSVSTLKIQRTERGDSAVYLCASSLSGTSGRGGETQYFGPGTRLLVL.

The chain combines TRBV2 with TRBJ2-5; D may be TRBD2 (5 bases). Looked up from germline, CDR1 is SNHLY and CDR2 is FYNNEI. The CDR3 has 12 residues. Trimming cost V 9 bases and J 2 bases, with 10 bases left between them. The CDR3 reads CASGWRQETQYF. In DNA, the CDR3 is TGTGCCAGTGGTTGGAGGCAAGAGACCCAGTACTTC.

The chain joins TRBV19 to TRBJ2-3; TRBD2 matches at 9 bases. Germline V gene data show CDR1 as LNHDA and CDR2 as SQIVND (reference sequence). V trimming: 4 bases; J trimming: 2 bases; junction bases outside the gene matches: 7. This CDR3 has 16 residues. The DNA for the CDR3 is TGTGCCAGTAGTAAAATAGCGGGGGCCTCCACAGATACGCAGTATTTT. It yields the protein CASSKIAGASTDTQYF. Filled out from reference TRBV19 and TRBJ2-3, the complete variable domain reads DGGITQSPKYLFRKEGQNVTLSCEQNLNHDAMYWYRQDPGQGLRLIYYSQIVNDFQKGDIAEGYSVSREKKESFPLTVTSAQKNPTAFYLCASSKIAGASTDTQYFGPGTRLTVL.

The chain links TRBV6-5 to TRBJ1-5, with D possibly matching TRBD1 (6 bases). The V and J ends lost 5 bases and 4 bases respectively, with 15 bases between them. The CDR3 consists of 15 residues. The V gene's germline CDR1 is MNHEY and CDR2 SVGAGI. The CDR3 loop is CASSRAQGTNQPQHF. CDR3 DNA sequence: TGTGCCAGCAGTAGAGCACAGGGCACTAATCAGCCCCAGCATTTT.

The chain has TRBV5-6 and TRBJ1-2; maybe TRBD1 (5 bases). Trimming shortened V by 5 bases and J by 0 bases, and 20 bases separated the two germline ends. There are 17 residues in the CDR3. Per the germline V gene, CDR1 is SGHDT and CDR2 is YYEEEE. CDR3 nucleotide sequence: TGTGCCAGCAGGGGTAGGACGAGGGGAGGGCCTAACTATGGCTACACCTTC. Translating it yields CASRGRTRGGPNYGYTF.

CDR3 coding DNA: TGTGCCAGCAGCCAGCAGGGGGACTATGGCTACACCTTC. It yields the protein CASSQQGDYGYTF. The J gene is TRBJ1-2, the V gene TRBV5-6, with 7 bases identical to TRBD1. The CDR3 length is 13 residues. V trimming: 4 bases; J trimming: 3 bases; junction bases outside the gene matches: 3. The V gene's germline CDR1 is SGHDT and CDR2 YYEEEE.

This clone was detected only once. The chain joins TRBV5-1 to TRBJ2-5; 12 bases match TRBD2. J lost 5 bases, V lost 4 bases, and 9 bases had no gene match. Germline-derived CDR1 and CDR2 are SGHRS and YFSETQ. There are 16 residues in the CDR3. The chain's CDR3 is CASSKVRTSGEETQYF. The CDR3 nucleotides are TGCGCCAGCAGCAAGGTGCGGACTAGCGGGGAGGAGACCCAGTACTTC.